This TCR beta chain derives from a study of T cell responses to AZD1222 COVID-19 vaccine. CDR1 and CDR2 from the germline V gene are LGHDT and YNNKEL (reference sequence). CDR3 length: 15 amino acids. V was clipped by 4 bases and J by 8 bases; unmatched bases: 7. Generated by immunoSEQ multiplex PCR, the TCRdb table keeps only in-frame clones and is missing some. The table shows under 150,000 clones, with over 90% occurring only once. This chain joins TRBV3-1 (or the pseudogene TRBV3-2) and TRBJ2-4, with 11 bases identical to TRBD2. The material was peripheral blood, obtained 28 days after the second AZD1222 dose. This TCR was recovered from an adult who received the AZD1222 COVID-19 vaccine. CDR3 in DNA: TGTGCCAGCAGCCCACATGGACTAGCGGGTGACATTCAGTACTTC. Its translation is CASSPHGLAGDIQYF.